Reported below is one T cell receptor beta chain. Per germline, CDR1 MGHRA and CDR2 YSYEKL. The CDR3 is made up of 14 amino acids. This specimen belongs to a study of blood T cells in healthy people across ages. Primed by a sample-barcoded 5' primer and a J-beta primer mix, a second PCR proceeded for 7 to 11 cycles. TCRdb ran MiXCR on the 5' RACE reads and lists one entry per CDR3 protein. The sample consists of 700,000 to 900,000 distinct CDR3 sequences, under 30% of them appearing once. These data also featured in a second study, about T cells of mothers and their children.

Sequencing used blood. The receptor's source is a boy younger than 18 in good health. The chain is built from TRBV4-1 and TRBJ2-5, with TRBD2 identical over 9 bases. The J call may be faulty, since TRBJ2-7 better matches the DNA end. The CDR3 sequence: CASSPTSGTYEQYF. CDR3 DNA sequence: TGCGCCAGCAGCCCGACTAGCGGTACCTACGAGCAGTACTTC.